Below are 24 T cell receptor beta chains sequenced from a single sample in a study of T cell responses to AZD1222 COVID-19 vaccine. Libraries were prepared by immunoSEQ multiplex PCR; TCRdb keeps only in-frame clonotypes and omits some of them. The repertoire has some 180,000 clones, around nine tenths of them found once; the top ten carry about 3.6%. The input for sequencing was peripheral blood, taken 28 days after the second dose of the MenACWY control vaccine. The source of these receptors is an adult who received the MenACWY meningococcal vaccine as a control.

The chain employs TRBV7-2 and TRBJ2-5, with D unclear. This CDR3 has 12 amino acids. Germline-derived CDR1 and CDR2 are SGHTA and FQGNSA. Trimming left V 5 bases short and J 1 base short, with 5 bases between. The CDR3 DNA sequence: TGTGCCAGCAGCAGGACCCAAGAGACCCAGTACTTC. Translated: CASSRTQETQYF.

V gene TRBV7-9 combines with J gene TRBJ1-4; D ambiguous. V lost 2 bases, J lost 7 bases, and 14 bases lay in between. The germline CDR1 and CDR2 sequences are SEHNR and FQNEAQ (reference sequence). The CDR3 contains 15 residues. In nucleotides, the CDR3 is TGTGCCAGCAGCTTAAGGCGGGTTGTGGGTGAAAAACTGTTTTTT. Translated: CASSLRRVVGEKLFF.

The rearrangement joins TRBV15 to TRBJ1-4; D is unresolved. The V end lost 1 base, the J end lost 1 base, and 7 bases lay between the germline ends. The CDR3 runs 15 residues. Germline V gives CDR1 LNHNV, CDR2 YYDKDF (reference sequence). CDR3 region: CATSRGARTNEKLFF. In DNA, the CDR3 is TGTGCCACCAGCAGAGGAGCGAGAACTAATGAAAAACTGTTTTTT.

This rearrangement joins TRBV5-6 to TRBJ1-2; D is unclear. V dropped 4 bases and J dropped 2 bases, with 9 bases sitting between them. This CDR3 is 13 amino acids long. The V gene's germline CDR1 is SGHDT and CDR2 YYEEEE. This chain's CDR3 is CASSADRNYGYTF. The CDR3 DNA reads TGTGCCAGCAGCGCGGACCGAAACTATGGCTACACCTTC.

This chain links TRBV24-1 with TRBJ2-5, with TRBD2 as a possible D gene (6 bases). Trimming took off 6 bases at V and 3 bases at J, with 10 bases between the two ends. This CDR3 has 13 residues. The germline V gene encodes CDR1 KGHDR and CDR2 SFDVKD. As DNA, the CDR3 is TGTGCCACCAGTCATCCGGGAGAAGAGACCCAGTACTTC. This sequence encodes CATSHPGEETQYF.

This chain joins TRBV19 and TRBJ1-5; maybe TRBD1 (5 bases). The V and J ends lost 3 bases and 0 bases respectively, with 9 bases between them. The CDR3 length is 15 residues. Germline V gives CDR1 LNHDA, CDR2 SQIVND (reference sequence). The CDR3 nucleotides read TGTGCCAGTAGTATTAGGGGTCATAGCAATCAGCCCCAGCATTTT. It codes for CASSIRGHSNQPQHF.

The V call is TRBV4-3, the J call TRBJ1-1, with 7 bases that match TRBD1. CDR3 length: 15 amino acids. Germline CDR1 is LGHNA and CDR2 is YSLEER. With V trimmed by 0 bases and J by 4 bases, 5 bases remained unmatched. CDR3 bases: TGCGCCAGCAGCCAAGAAAGAGGGGGCCGCACTGAAGCTTTCTTT. This translates into CASSQERGGRTEAFF.

V gene TRBV30 combines with J gene TRBJ2-4; no clear D gene. CDR3 length equals 18 residues. Germline V gene lookup returns CDR1 GTSNPN and CDR2 SVGIG (reference sequence). V gave up 2 bases and J gave up 3 bases, with 23 bases separating them. The CDR3 coding sequence is TGTGCCTGGAGTACCTCAGCTCGGTCCTCCTCGGGCAAAAACATTCAGTACTTC. As protein: CAWSTSARSSSGKNIQYF.

About this clone itself: Compared with germline, one end of the junction differs, possibly owing to a read error. V gene TRBV29-1 combines with J gene TRBJ2-1; possibly TRBD1 for D (6 bases). The CDR3 sequence is 13 residues long. Germline assignment: CDR1 SQVTM and CDR2 ANQGSEA. CDR3 residues: CSVEGGSYNEQFF. The CDR3 region has the DNA TGCAGCGTGGAAGGGGGCTCCTACAATGAGCAGTTCTTC.

The rearrangement uses TRBV18 and TRBJ2-7; 7 bases are a match to TRBD2. Germline CDR1 reads KGHSH; CDR2 reads LQKENI. The CDR3 runs 16 residues. V shed 2 bases and J 3 bases; nucleotides not matched to a gene: 10. The CDR3 bases are TGTGCCAGCTCACCAGGAGTGGCGGGAGCGTTCTACGAGCAGTACTTC. It translates to CASSPGVAGAFYEQYF.

This clone was detected a few times. The chain combines TRBV7-6 with TRBJ1-6; the match to TRBD1 covers 10 bases. CDR1 and CDR2 from the germline V gene are SGHVS and FNYEAQ. The CDR3 runs to 17 residues. With 5 bases clipped from V and 10 bases from J, the junction kept 14 bases outside the gene matches. As DNA, the CDR3 is TGTGCCAGCAGCGTCCGCCCTCCGGGACAGGGGTACTCACCCCTCCACTTT. Encoded protein: CASSVRPPGQGYSPLHF.

The chain has TRBV18 and TRBJ2-1; perhaps TRBD2 as D (7 bases). The CDR3 length is 19 residues. Germline V CDR1 and CDR2: KGHSH, LQKENI. The ends were cut back, 2 bases at V and 8 bases at J, with 28 bases in the middle. CDR3 protein: CASSPRGSEAVAGRDEQFF. The CDR3 nucleotides read TGTGCCAGCTCACCAAGGGGGTCGGAAGCGGTCGCTGGGAGGGATGAGCAGTTCTTC.

J is TRBJ2-7 and V is TRBV6-1; D might be TRBD1 (6 bases). Per the germline V gene, CDR1 is MNHNS and CDR2 is SASEGT. The CDR3 is 13 residues long. Deletions cut 5 bases from V and 3 bases from J, with 11 bases between. The CDR3 DNA reads TGTGCCAGCAGTACTAGGGGGTACTACGAGCAGTACTTC. Amino acid sequence: CASSTRGYYEQYF.

The CDR3: CSVVVSTSGSRPYEQYF. CDR3 DNA: TGCAGCGTTGTCGTTTCGACTAGCGGGAGTAGGCCCTACGAGCAGTACTTC. This chain joins TRBV29-1 and TRBJ2-7; 12 bases are a match to TRBD2. This CDR3 is built from 17 residues. Trimming removed 4 bases from V and 2 bases from J; junction bases left unmatched: 12. Germline V gene lookup returns CDR1 SQVTM and CDR2 ANQGSEA.

This CDR3 reads CASSPREGRAGELFF. The CDR3 bases are TGTGCCAGCAGCCCCCGGGAGGGCCGCGCCGGGGAGCTGTTTTTT. This sequence joins TRBV7-7 and TRBJ2-2; 8 nucleotides line up with TRBD2. The length of the CDR3 is 15 residues. Germline V CDR1 and CDR2: SSHAT, FNYEAQ (reference sequence). V lost 5 bases and J lost 6; bases outside the gene matches: 8.

The rearrangement links TRBV19 to TRBJ1-1; no definite D call. The V end was cut by 1 base, the J end by 6 bases, with 15 bases between. The CDR3 is 15 amino acids. Germline CDR1 and CDR2: LNHDA and SQIVND (reference sequence). The DNA of the CDR3 is TGTGCCAGTAGTATAGGAGGGTGGGGAAGGGCTGAAGCTTTCTTT. This translates into CASSIGGWGRAEAFF.

This sequence joins TRBV3-1 (or the pseudogene TRBV3-2) and TRBJ2-1, with 10 bases identical to TRBD2. With V trimmed by 7 bases and J by 9 bases, 12 bases remained unmatched. Looked up from germline, CDR1 is LGHDT and CDR2 is YNNKEL (reference sequence). This CDR3 has 15 amino acids. This CDR3 is CASTYWTSGRVEQFF. The DNA for the CDR3 is TGTGCCAGCACCTACTGGACTAGCGGTAGAGTTGAGCAGTTCTTC.

V and J are TRBV15 and TRBJ2-7; tentative D call: TRBD2 (6 bases). Germline V lookup: CDR1 LNHNV, CDR2 YYDKDF (reference sequence). The V gene lost 0 bases and the J gene lost 0 bases, with 9 bases spanning the gap. There are 15 residues in the CDR3. CDR3 coding DNA: TGTGCCACCAGCAGAGATGCCGGGAGCTCCTACGAGCAGTACTTC. Translated, it gives CATSRDAGSSYEQYF.

The rearrangement joins TRBV19 to TRBJ2-2; 8 positions agree with TRBD1. The V gene end was trimmed by 9 bases and the J gene end by 0 bases; junction bases not matched to a gene: 6. The CDR3 loop spans 15 amino acids. Germline V CDR1 and CDR2: LNHDA, SQIVND (reference sequence). CDR3 nucleotides: TGTGCCAGCCAGGGGGCGGCCACGAACACCGGGGAGCTGTTTTTT. Protein sequence: CASQGAATNTGELFF.

This rearrangement joins TRBV14 to TRBJ2-7, with no clear D. The CDR3 length is 11 residues. Looked up from germline, CDR1 is SGHDN and CDR2 is FVKESK. The V and J ends lost 2 bases and 3 bases respectively, with 2 bases between them. CDR3 bases: TGTGCCAGCAGCCAATTCTACGAGCAGTACTTC. Translation: CASSQFYEQYF.

The chain's CDR3 is CASSYGRVDVSYEQYF. DNA for the CDR3: TGTGCCAGCAGTTATGGCAGGGTGGATGTCTCTTACGAGCAGTACTTC. The gene calls are TRBV6-2 or TRBV6-3 and TRBJ2-7; D is perhaps TRBD1 (5 bases). Germline-derived CDR1 and CDR2 are MNHEY and SVGEGT. This CDR3 is built from 16 residues. V was clipped by 3 bases and J by 4 bases, with 19 bases between them.

A word on this clone: This sample includes further DNA sequences coding for the same CDR3. The V call is TRBV29-1, the J call TRBJ2-7; 14 bases align to TRBD2. Germline CDR1 SQVTM, CDR2 ANQGSEA. V was clipped by 7 bases and J by 3 bases; unmatched bases: 2. This CDR3 is built from 13 residues. DNA for the CDR3: TGCAGCGGAGGGACTAGCGGGAGCTACGAGCAGTACTTC. Translating gives CSGGTSGSYEQYF.

The chain couples TRBV6-2 or TRBV6-3 to TRBJ1-2; 7 bases agree with TRBD1. Germline CDR1 reads MNHEY; CDR2 reads SVGEGT. CDR3 length: 13 residues. Trimming at V came to 5 bases and at J to 4 bases, leaving 4 bases not matched to a gene. CDR3 DNA: TGTGCCAGCAGTCCCGACAGGGCCTATGGCTACACCTTC. This sequence encodes CASSPDRAYGYTF.

This chain joins TRBV20-1 and TRBJ1-5; D remains ambiguous. Germline-derived CDR1 and CDR2 are DFQATT and SNEGSKA (reference sequence). V was cut by 3 bases and J by 4 bases, with 13 bases left in between. This CDR3 has 14 amino acids. The CDR3 nucleotides read TGCAGTGCTAGTGGGTACAGCGAGAATCAGCCCCAGCATTTT. It codes for CSASGYSENQPQHF.